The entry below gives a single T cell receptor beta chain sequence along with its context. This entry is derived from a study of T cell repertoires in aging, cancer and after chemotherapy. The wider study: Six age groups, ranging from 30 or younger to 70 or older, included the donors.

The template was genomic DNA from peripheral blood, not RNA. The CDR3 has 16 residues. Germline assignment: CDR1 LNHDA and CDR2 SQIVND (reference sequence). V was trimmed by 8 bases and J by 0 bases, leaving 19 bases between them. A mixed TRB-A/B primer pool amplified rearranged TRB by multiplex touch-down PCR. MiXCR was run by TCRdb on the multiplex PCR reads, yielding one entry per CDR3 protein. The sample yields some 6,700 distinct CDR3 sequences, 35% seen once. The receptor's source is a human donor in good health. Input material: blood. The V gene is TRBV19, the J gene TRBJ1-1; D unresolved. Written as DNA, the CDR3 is TGTGCCAGTTCGATCCCCGGAACGGCCTTGAACACTGAAGCTTTCTTT. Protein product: CASSIPGTALNTEAFF.